This T cell receptor (beta chain) was sequenced during a study of OX40 agonist ivuxolimab in advanced cancers. Overall study context: A partial response was reached by three patients: one with hepatocellular carcinoma and two with cutaneous melanoma.

Study outcomes and limitations: Some nonresponders additionally presented with little normalized T-cell clonal expansion.

The protocol was immunoSEQ multiplex PCR, while the TCRdb copy is restricted to in-frame clones and leaves out a portion. The table records tens of thousands of clones, approximately 94% of them present only once. CDR1 is SGHKS and CDR2 is YYEKEE in the germline V gene (reference sequence). The CDR3 totals 13 residues. V was clipped by 6 bases and J by 5 bases, with 14 bases between them. Remarks on this clone: Its antigen is undetermined.

This TCR derives from an adult with an advanced solid tumor such as melanoma, head and neck, liver or kidney cancer. This chain connects TRBV5-5 to TRBJ2-5; D is unresolved. The sequences come from CD4+ or CD8+ T cells sorted from blood, collected in a trial of the OX40 agonist ivuxolimab. DNA of the CDR3: TGTGCCAGCACCAGGCCTGTCGAGGAGACCCAGTACTTC. It encodes CASTRPVEETQYF.